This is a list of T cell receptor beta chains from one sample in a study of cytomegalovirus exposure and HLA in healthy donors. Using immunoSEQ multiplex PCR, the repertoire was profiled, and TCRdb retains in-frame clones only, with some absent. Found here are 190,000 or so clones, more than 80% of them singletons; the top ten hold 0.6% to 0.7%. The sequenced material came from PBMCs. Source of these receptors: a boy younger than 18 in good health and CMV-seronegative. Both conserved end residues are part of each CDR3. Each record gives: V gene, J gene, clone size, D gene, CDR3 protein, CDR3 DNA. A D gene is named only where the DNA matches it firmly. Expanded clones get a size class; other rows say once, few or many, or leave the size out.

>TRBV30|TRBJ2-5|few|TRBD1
CAWSLTGDQETQYF
TGTGCCTGGAGCCTAACAGGGGATCAAGAGACCCAGTACTTC
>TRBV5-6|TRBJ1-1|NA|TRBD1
CASSLGGTGVNTEAFF
TGTGCCAGCAGCTTGGGGGGGACAGGGGTGAACACTGAAGCTTTCTTT
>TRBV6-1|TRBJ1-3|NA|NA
CASRSTYSGNTIYF
TGTGCCAGCAGGTCGACTTACTCTGGAAACACCATATATTTT
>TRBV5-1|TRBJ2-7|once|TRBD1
CASSWGTGSYEQYF
TGCGCCAGCAGCTGGGGGACAGGTTCCTACGAGCAGTACTTC
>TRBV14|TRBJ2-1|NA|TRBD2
CASSPRGVREQFF
TGTGCCAGCAGCCCACGGGGGGTCAGGGAGCAGTTCTTC
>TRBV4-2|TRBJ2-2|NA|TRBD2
CASSSRTSGGAGGELFF
TGTGCCAGCAGCTCGCGGACTAGCGGGGGGGCCGGCGGGGAGCTGTTTTTT
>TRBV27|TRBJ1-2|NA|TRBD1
CASSFAAGGGYTF
TGTGCCAGCAGTTTCGCGGCAGGGGGAGGCTACACCTTC
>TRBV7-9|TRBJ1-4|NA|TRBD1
CASRIGQGWDEKLFF
TGTGCCAGCAGAATTGGACAGGGGTGGGATGAAAAACTGTTTTTT
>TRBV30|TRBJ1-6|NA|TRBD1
CAWSVGQGVRF
TGTGCCTGGAGTGTGGGGCAGGGGGTTCGCTTT
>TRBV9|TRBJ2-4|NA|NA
CASSADRGDNPSGVAKNIQYF
TGTGCCAGCAGCGCCGACAGGGGCGACAACCCCAGCGGGGTAGCCAAAAACATTCAGTACTTC
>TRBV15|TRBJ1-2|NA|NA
CATSRPGHSYGYTF
TGTGCCACCAGCAGACCGGGACATAGTTATGGCTACACCTTC
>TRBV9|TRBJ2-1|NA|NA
CASSPSAESSYNEQFF
TGTGCCAGCAGCCCTAGCGCAGAGAGCTCCTACAATGAGCAGTTCTTC
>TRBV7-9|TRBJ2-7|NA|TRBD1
CASSLFGGQGSRSYEQYF
TGTGCCAGCAGCCTGTTTGGGGGACAGGGGTCCAGATCCTACGAGCAGTACTTC
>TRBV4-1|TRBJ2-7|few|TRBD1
CASSQGQGIYEQYF
TGCGCCAGCAGCCAAGGACAGGGCATCTACGAGCAGTACTTC
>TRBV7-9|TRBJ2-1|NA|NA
CASSLPGGGPEQFF
TGTGCCAGCAGCTTACCGGGGGGCGGGCCTGAGCAGTTCTTC
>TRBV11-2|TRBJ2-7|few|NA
CASSLWGRGSPYEQYF
TGTGCCAGCAGCTTATGGGGCAGGGGATCCCCCTACGAGCAGTACTTC
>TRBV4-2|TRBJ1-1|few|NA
CASSQGHGDTEAFF
TGTGCCAGCAGCCAAGGTCACGGGGACACTGAAGCTTTCTTT
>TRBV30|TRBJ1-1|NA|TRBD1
CAWTRDRGSTEAFF
TGTGCCTGGACTAGGGACAGGGGGAGCACTGAAGCTTTCTTT
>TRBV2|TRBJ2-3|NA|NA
CASSALVSADTQYF
TGTGCCAGCAGTGCGCTAGTTTCTGCAGATACGCAGTATTTT
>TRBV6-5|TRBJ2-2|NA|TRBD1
CASSYAGTGLTGELFF
TGTGCCAGCAGTTACGCCGGGACAGGGCTAACCGGGGAGCTGTTTTTT
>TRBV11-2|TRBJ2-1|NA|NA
CASSLDKNNEQFF
TGTGCCAGCAGCTTAGATAAAAACAATGAGCAGTTCTTC
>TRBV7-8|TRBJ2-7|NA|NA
CASSSEAWDGPYEQYF
TGTGCCAGCAGCTCGGAGGCCTGGGATGGCCCCTACGAGCAGTACTTC
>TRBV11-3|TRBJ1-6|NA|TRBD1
CASSQGTGGRSPLHF
TGTGCCAGCAGCCAAGGGACAGGGGGCAGATCACCCCTCCACTTT
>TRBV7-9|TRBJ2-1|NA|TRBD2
CASSLVLAGEDNEQFF
TGTGCCAGCAGCTTAGTTCTAGCGGGGGAAGACAATGAGCAGTTCTTC
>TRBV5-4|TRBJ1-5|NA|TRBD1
CASSLGPGQGKYQPQHF
TGTGCCAGCAGCTTGGGACCGGGACAGGGGAAGTATCAGCCCCAGCATTTT
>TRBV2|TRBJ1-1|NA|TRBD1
CATGTGLNTEAFF
TGTGCCACCGGGACAGGATTGAACACTGAAGCTTTCTTT
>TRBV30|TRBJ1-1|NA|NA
CAWSEGTMNTEAFF
TGTGCCTGGAGTGAAGGGACAATGAACACTGAAGCTTTCTTT
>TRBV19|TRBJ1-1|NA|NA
CASSIRSGAFF
TGTGCCAGTAGTATACGTTCGGGGGCTTTCTTT
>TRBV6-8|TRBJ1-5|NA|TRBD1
CASSHSGQPCNQPQHF
TGTGCCAGCAGTCACTCGGGACAGCCCTGCAATCAGCCCCAGCATTTT
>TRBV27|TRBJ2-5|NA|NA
CASSTFQPTENQETQYF
TGTGCCAGCAGTACCTTTCAACCCACAGAAAACCAAGAGACCCAGTACTTC
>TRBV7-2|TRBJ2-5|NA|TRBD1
CASSLAPTSSGGETQYF
TGTGCCAGCAGCTTAGCGCCGACTTCCTCAGGGGGAGAGACCCAGTACTTC
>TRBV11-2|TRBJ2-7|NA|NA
CASSQQGYEQYF
TGTGCCAGCAGCCAACAGGGTTACGAGCAGTACTTC
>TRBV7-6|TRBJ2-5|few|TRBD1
CASSLPPGQIQETQYF
TGTGCCAGCAGCTTGCCTCCGGGACAGATACAAGAGACCCAGTACTTC
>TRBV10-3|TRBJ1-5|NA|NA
CAISEDSSNQPQHF
TGTGCCATCAGTGAAGACAGTAGCAATCAGCCCCAGCATTTT
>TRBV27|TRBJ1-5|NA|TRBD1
CASSASGTGGPNQPQHF
TGTGCCAGCAGTGCTTCCGGGACAGGGGGTCCGAATCAGCCCCAGCATTTT
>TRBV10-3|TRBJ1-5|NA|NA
CAIRGDIKNQPQHF
TGTGCCATCAGGGGGGACATAAAGAATCAGCCCCAGCATTTT
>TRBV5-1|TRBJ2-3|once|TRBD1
CASSLLKTGRPDTQYF
TGCGCCAGCAGCTTGCTCAAGACAGGGAGACCAGATACGCAGTATTTT
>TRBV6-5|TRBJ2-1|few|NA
CASSLVVASNNEQFF
TGTGCCAGCAGCCTAGTTGTAGCTAGCAACAATGAGCAGTTCTTC
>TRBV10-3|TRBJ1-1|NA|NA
CAISESGGTEAFF
TGTGCCATCAGTGAATCCGGGGGCACTGAAGCTTTCTTT
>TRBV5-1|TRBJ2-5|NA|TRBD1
CASSLVTGEETQYF
TGCGCCAGCAGCTTGGTAACAGGGGAAGAGACCCAGTACTTC
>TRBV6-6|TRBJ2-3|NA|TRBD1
CASSYSGQITDTQYF
TGTGCCAGCAGTTACTCGGGACAGATCACAGATACGCAGTATTTT
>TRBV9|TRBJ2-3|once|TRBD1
CASSIRDSFTDTQYF
TGTGCCAGCAGCATCCGGGACAGCTTCACAGATACGCAGTATTTT
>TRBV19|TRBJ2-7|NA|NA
CASSIKGTTYEQYF
TGTGCCAGTAGTATCAAAGGGACAACCTACGAGCAGTACTTC
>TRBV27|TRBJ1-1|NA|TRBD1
CASSYGQGEGTEAFF
TGTGCCAGCAGTTACGGACAGGGGGAAGGCACTGAAGCTTTCTTT
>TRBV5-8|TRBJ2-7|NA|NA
CASSFLSFETYEQYF
TGTGCCAGCAGCTTCCTTAGCTTCGAAACCTACGAGCAGTACTTC
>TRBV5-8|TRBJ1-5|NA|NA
CASSLVPTRPQHF
TGTGCCAGCAGCTTGGTTCCTACCCGGCCCCAGCATTTT
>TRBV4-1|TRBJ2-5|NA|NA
CASSQDGAGRQETQYF
TGCGCCAGCAGCCAAGATGGAGCAGGGCGCCAAGAGACCCAGTACTTC
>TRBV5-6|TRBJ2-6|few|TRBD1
CASSLGTGGLAGANVLTF
TGTGCCAGCAGCTTGGGGACAGGGGGACTGGCTGGGGCCAACGTCCTGACTTTC
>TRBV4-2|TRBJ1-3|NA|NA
CASSQDSRREPGNTIYF
TGTGCCAGCAGCCAAGATTCGAGGAGGGAGCCGGGAAACACCATATATTTT
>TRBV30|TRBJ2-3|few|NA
CAWSVPGTDTQYF
TGTGCCTGGAGTGTACCGGGCACAGATACGCAGTATTTT
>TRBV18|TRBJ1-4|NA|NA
CASSPAAAYNEKLFF
TGTGCCAGCTCTCCTGCGGCAGCTTATAATGAAAAACTGTTTTTT